Shown below are 25 T cell receptor beta chains from a single sample sequenced in a study of Ad26.COV2.S vaccination and SARS-CoV-2 variants. Treatment here: roughly 18 received Ad26.COV2.S at low or high dose, single or two shots; about 5 received placebo; per-sample allocation not given. Samples were taken on day 63 after the first vaccine or placebo injection. Here immunoSEQ multiplex PCR was the method, and the copy in TCRdb shows in-frame clones only, minus some. The table has around 350,000 clones, around 84% seen once. The sample in question was peripheral blood, obtained in a trial of Ad26.COV2.S vaccine versus placebo. Receptors were obtained from a person aged 18-65 years who received the Ad26.COV2.S COVID-19 vaccine or a placebo.

The CDR3 bases are TGCGCCAGCAGCCTCCGCCACAGGGTCCCCAACACTGAAGCTTTCTTT. It encodes CASSLRHRVPNTEAFF. The V and J genes are TRBV5-1 and TRBJ1-1, with D possibly being TRBD1 (6 bases). CDR1 is SGHRS, CDR2 YFSETQ, per germline. This CDR3 comprises 16 residues. V gave up 4 bases and J gave up 2 bases, with 18 bases separating them.

The V and J genes are TRBV9 and TRBJ2-7, with unresolved D. The length of the CDR3 is 13 residues. Germline CDR1 and CDR2: SGDLS and YYNGEE. Trimming cost V 0 bases and J 6 bases, with 10 bases left between them. The DNA for the CDR3 is TGTGCCAGCAGCGTAGAGTGGGCGGTCGAGCAGTACTTC. Translated, it gives CASSVEWAVEQYF.

The chain's CDR3 is CASSLGPNEQYF. The DNA of the CDR3 is TGCGCCAGCAGCTTGGGACCGAACGAGCAGTACTTC. The chain links TRBV5-1 to TRBJ2-7; no clear D gene. This CDR3 spans 12 amino acids. With 0 bases removed from V and 5 bases from J, the gap between germline ends came to 6 bases. Looked up from germline, CDR1 is SGHRS and CDR2 is YFSETQ.

This clone has only one observation. The rearrangement uses TRBV2 and TRBJ2-5; a possible D gene is TRBD2 (6 bases). Trimming stripped 1 base from V and 5 bases from J, with 14 bases between. This CDR3 spans 15 amino acids. Germline CDR1 SNHLY, CDR2 FYNNEI. CDR3: CASSEGGRTGETQYF. For the CDR3, the DNA is TGTGCCAGCAGTGAAGGGGGGAGGACCGGGGAGACCCAGTACTTC.

The gene calls are TRBV30 and TRBJ2-1; 7 bases are shared with TRBD1. The germline V gene encodes CDR1 GTSNPN and CDR2 SVGIG (reference sequence). CDR3 size: 15 residues. J was trimmed by 7 bases and V by 6 bases; bases with no gene match: 15. In DNA form, the CDR3 reads TGTGCCTGTCACGCCTTCCGGGACAGTGGGAATGAGCAGTTCTTC. It yields the protein CACHAFRDSGNEQFF.

This chain links TRBV6-2 or TRBV6-3 with TRBJ2-1; 11 bases line up with TRBD2. The CDR3 covers 16 residues. Germline loops: CDR1 MNHEY, CDR2 SVGEGT. The V gene end was trimmed by 2 bases and the J gene end by 7 bases; junction bases not matched to a gene: 7. CDR3 coding DNA: TGTGCCAGCAGTTACCAGGGGCTAGCGGGGGGAAATGAGCAGTTCTTC. Translating gives CASSYQGLAGGNEQFF.

V and J are TRBV2 and TRBJ2-3, with D uncertain. The germline CDR1 and CDR2 sequences are SNHLY and FYNNEI. The ends were cut back, 2 bases at V and 3 bases at J, with 15 bases in the middle. This CDR3 region has 16 residues. In nucleotides, the CDR3 is TGTGCCAGCAGTGAAAGTTGGGCCGCAACTACAGATACGCAGTATTTT. It yields the protein CASSESWAATTDTQYF.

CDR3 bases: TGCGCCAGCAGCCAAGATCGGACAGGCCCATCCTACGAGCAGTACTTC. Its protein product is CASSQDRTGPSYEQYF. The V gene is TRBV4-3, the J gene TRBJ2-7; TRBD1 aligns across 7 bases. This CDR3 is built from 16 residues. The trim removed 0 bases at V and 1 base at J, leaving 6 bases unmatched. From germline, CDR1 is LGHNA and CDR2 YSLEER.

The V and J genes are TRBV18 and TRBJ1-6; no reliable D call. This CDR3 is built from 14 residues. Germline CDR1 and CDR2: KGHSH and LQKENI. V was cut by 6 bases and J by 13 bases, with 19 bases left in between. The CDR3 is CASSQLSTGSPLHF. The CDR3 nucleotides read TGTGCCAGCTCGCAGCTATCCACGGGCTCGCCCCTCCACTTT.

This chain uses TRBV19 with TRBJ2-2; TRBD2 agrees at 9 bases. This CDR3 is 16 amino acids long. Germline values: CDR1 LNHDA, CDR2 SQIVND (reference sequence). The V segment lost 5 bases and the J segment 5 bases; nucleotides outside the gene matches: 9. CDR3 bases: TGTGCCAGTAGTGCGATAGCGGGAGCAAGAACCGGGGAGCTGTTTTTT. Protein: CASSAIAGARTGELFF.

The V and J genes are TRBV10-1 and TRBJ2-2; D not resolved. CDR3 length: 14 amino acids. Germline V gene lookup returns CDR1 WNHNN and CDR2 SYGVQD (reference sequence). The V end lost 4 bases, the J end lost 0 bases, and 6 bases lay between the germline ends. Written as DNA, the CDR3 is TGCGCCAGCAGTGCCCAGTCGAACACCGGGGAGCTGTTTTTT. Translated, it gives CASSAQSNTGELFF.

This clone appeared once. CDR3 DNA sequence: TGCGCCAGTAAGACAGGGGCCGGTATGAACACTGAAGCTTTCTTT. This sequence encodes CASKTGAGMNTEAFF. The V call is TRBV4-3, the J call TRBJ1-1; 8 bases are shared with TRBD1. CDR3 size: 15 residues. CDR1 is LGHNA, CDR2 YSLEER, per germline. Losses at the gene ends were 9 bases for V and 0 bases for J; bases not matched to a gene: 9.

This chain uses TRBV30 with TRBJ2-3; TRBD2 aligns across 8 bases. Trimming took 6 bases from V and 2 from J; bases not matched to a gene: 7. Germline lookup yields CDR1 GTSNPN and CDR2 SVGIG (reference sequence). The CDR3 sequence is 14 residues long. CDR3 protein: CACAGAGATDTQYF. The CDR3 nucleotides are TGTGCCTGCGCCGGAGCGGGAGCCACAGATACGCAGTATTTT.

The chain links TRBV18 to TRBJ1-5; TRBD1 is a possible D gene (6 bases). The CDR3 contains 16 residues. In germline, CDR1 is KGHSH, CDR2 LQKENI. With 4 bases removed from V and 4 bases from J, the gap between germline ends came to 17 bases. The CDR3: CASSLGQPTNNQPQHF. DNA of the CDR3: TGTGCCAGCTCACTAGGACAGCCGACTAATAATCAGCCCCAGCATTTT. Complete variable domain (other parts from reference TRBV18 and TRBJ1-5): NAGVMQNPRHLVRRRGQEARLRCSPMKGHSHVYWYRQLPEEGLKFMVYLQKENIIDESGMPKERFSAEFPKEGPSILRIQQVVRGDSAAYFCASSLGQPTNNQPQHFGDGTRLSIL.

This clone occurred a few times. This rearrangement joins TRBV7-9 to TRBJ2-3; 9 bases align to TRBD2. J gave up 11 bases and V 5 bases, and 5 bases lay outside the gene matches. This CDR3 has 12 amino acids. Looked up from germline, CDR1 is SEHNR and CDR2 is FQNEAQ (reference sequence). The CDR3 protein is CASSTGTSRQYF. The DNA for the CDR3 is TGTGCCAGCAGCACAGGGACTAGCCGGCAGTATTTT.

The chain employs TRBV14 and TRBJ2-2, with unresolved D. V dropped 2 bases and J dropped 6 bases, with 4 bases sitting between them. The length of the CDR3 is 12 residues. Germline V gives CDR1 SGHDN, CDR2 FVKESK. CDR3 sequence: CASSQSPGELFF. For the CDR3, the DNA is TGTGCCAGCAGCCAATCGCCCGGGGAGCTGTTTTTT.

This CDR3 reads CASSERDRNTGELFF. In DNA, the CDR3 is TGTGCCAGCAGTGAAAGGGACAGGAACACCGGGGAGCTGTTTTTT. The gene calls are TRBV2 and TRBJ2-2; 7 bases are shared with TRBD1. Trimming took 2 bases from V and 1 from J; bases not matched to a gene: 1. This CDR3 is 15 amino acids long. Germline V gene lookup returns CDR1 SNHLY and CDR2 FYNNEI.

Points on this clone: Other nucleotide sequences from this sample produce the same CDR3. This chain connects TRBV19 to TRBJ1-1; D is uncertain. Germline-derived CDR1 and CDR2 are LNHDA and SQIVND (reference sequence). CDR3 length: 14 amino acids. The V end lost 1 base, the J end lost 0 bases, and 6 bases lay between the germline ends. The CDR3 DNA sequence: TGTGCCAGTAGTATAGGCCAGTTGAACACTGAAGCTTTCTTT. This codes for CASSIGQLNTEAFF. Full variable domain (missing parts from reference TRBV19 and TRBJ1-1): DGGITQSPKYLFRKEGQNVTLSCEQNLNHDAMYWYRQDPGQGLRLIYYSQIVNDFQKGDIAEGYSVSREKKESFPLTVTSAQKNPTAFYLCASSIGQLNTEAFFGQGTRLTVV.

This rearrangement joins TRBV15 to TRBJ2-1; the match to TRBD2 covers 10 bases. CDR1 LNHNV and CDR2 YYDKDF come from the germline V gene (reference sequence). There are 15 residues in the CDR3. V trimming: 4 bases; J trimming: 6 bases; junction bases outside the gene matches: 6. This CDR3 reads CATSIASGRANEQFF. CDR3 bases: TGTGCCACCAGCATTGCCAGCGGGAGGGCCAATGAGCAGTTCTTC. Looking up the rest from reference TRBV15 and TRBJ2-1 gives the full variable domain: DAMVIQNPRYQVTQFGKPVTLSCSQTLNHNVMYWYQQKSSQAPKLLFHYYDKDFNNEADTPDNFQSRRPNTSFCFLDIRSPGLGDTAMYLCATSIASGRANEQFFGPGTRLTVL.

The chain joins TRBV15 to TRBJ2-7; D not resolved. The CDR3 runs to 15 residues. With 0 bases removed from V and 6 bases from J, the gap between germline ends came to 15 bases. Looked up from germline, CDR1 is LNHNV and CDR2 is YYDKDF (reference sequence). Here the CDR3 reads CATSRDAMGSGEQYF. The CDR3 coding sequence is TGTGCCACCAGCAGAGATGCCATGGGGTCGGGCGAGCAGTACTTC. Supplemented by reference TRBV15 and TRBJ2-7, the full variable domain reads DAMVIQNPRYQVTQFGKPVTLSCSQTLNHNVMYWYQQKSSQAPKLLFHYYDKDFNNEADTPDNFQSRRPNTSFCFLDIRSPGLGDTAMYLCATSRDAMGSGEQYFGPGTRLTVT.

The rearrangement links TRBV2 to TRBJ2-3; TRBD2 agrees at 9 bases. V trimming: 8 bases; J trimming: 2 bases; junction bases outside the gene matches: 8. Germline V gene sequence: CDR1 SNHLY, CDR2 FYNNEI. CDR3 length: 15 residues. CDR3 sequence: CASSLGGGATDTQYF. Here the CDR3 DNA reads TGTGCCAGCTCCCTCGGCGGGGGGGCCACAGATACGCAGTATTTT.

This clone was found once. This rearrangement joins TRBV7-8 to TRBJ2-7; D perhaps matches TRBD1 (6 bases). CDR1 and CDR2 from the germline V gene are SGHVS and FQNEAQ. Trimming removed 1 base from V and 0 bases from J, with 10 bases in between. This CDR3 has 15 amino acids. CDR3 amino acids: CASSLVNRASYEQYF. As DNA, the CDR3 is TGTGCCAGCAGCTTAGTAAACAGGGCCTCCTACGAGCAGTACTTC.

This clone was counted a single time. V usage is TRBV27 and J usage is TRBJ2-7, with 10 bases identical to TRBD1. The CDR3 runs to 15 residues. Germline CDR1 MNHEY, CDR2 SMNVEV (reference sequence). Trimming cost V 6 bases and J 1 base; bases outside gene matches: 6. The CDR3 loop reads CASSTGQGISYEQYF. CDR3 bases: TGTGCCAGCAGCACGGGACAGGGGATTTCCTACGAGCAGTACTTC.

The genes are TRBV3-1 (or the pseudogene TRBV3-2) and TRBJ2-7; TRBD1 matches at 9 bases. CDR3 length: 18 residues. Germline V gene sequence: CDR1 LGHDT, CDR2 YNNKEL (reference sequence). V gave up 3 bases and J gave up 1 base; unmatched junction bases: 13. Here the CDR3 reads CASSQPPGQGISSYEQYF. For the CDR3, the DNA is TGTGCCAGCAGCCAGCCCCCAGGACAGGGGATTAGTTCCTACGAGCAGTACTTC.

This chain links TRBV5-5 with TRBJ2-2; TRBD2 is a possible D gene (6 bases). The length of the CDR3 is 13 residues. V was trimmed by 4 bases and J by 7 bases, leaving 11 bases between them. Per the germline V gene, CDR1 is SGHKS and CDR2 is YYEKEE (reference sequence). The CDR3 DNA is TGTGCCAGCAGCCTGGAGGGTGGCGGGGAGCTGTTTTTT. Its protein product is CASSLEGGGELFF.